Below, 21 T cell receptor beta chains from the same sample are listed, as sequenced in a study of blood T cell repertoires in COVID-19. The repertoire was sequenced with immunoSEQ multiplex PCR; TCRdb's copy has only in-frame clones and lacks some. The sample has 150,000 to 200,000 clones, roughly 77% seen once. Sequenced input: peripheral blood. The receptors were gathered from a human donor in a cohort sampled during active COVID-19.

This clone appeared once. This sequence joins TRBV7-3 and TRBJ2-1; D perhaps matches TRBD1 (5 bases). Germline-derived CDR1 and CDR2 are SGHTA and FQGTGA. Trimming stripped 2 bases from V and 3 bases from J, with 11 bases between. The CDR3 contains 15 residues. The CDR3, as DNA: TGTGCCAGCAGCTTACAGGGTTTGGGCTACAATGAGCAGTTCTTC. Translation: CASSLQGLGYNEQFF.

CDR3 nucleotide sequence: TGCAGTGCTAACTCGCACAATGAGCAGTTCTTC. Translated: CSANSHNEQFF. J is TRBJ2-1 and V is TRBV20-1; D gene unclear. CDR3 length: 11 residues. Germline assignment: CDR1 DFQATT and CDR2 SNEGSKA (reference sequence). The ends were cut back, 4 bases at V and 5 bases at J, with 6 bases in the middle.

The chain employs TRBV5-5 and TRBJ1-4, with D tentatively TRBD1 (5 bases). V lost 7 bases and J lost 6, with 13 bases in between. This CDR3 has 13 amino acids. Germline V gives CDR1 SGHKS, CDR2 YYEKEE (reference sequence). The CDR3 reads CASAGKPDEKLFF. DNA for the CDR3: TGTGCCAGCGCAGGGAAGCCAGATGAAAAACTGTTTTTT.

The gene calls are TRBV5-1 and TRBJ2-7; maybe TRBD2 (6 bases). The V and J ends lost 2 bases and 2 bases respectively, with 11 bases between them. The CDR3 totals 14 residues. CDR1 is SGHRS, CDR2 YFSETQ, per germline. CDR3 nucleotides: TGCGCCAGCAGCTTAAGAGGAGGGACCTACGAGCAGTACTTC. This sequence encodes CASSLRGGTYEQYF.

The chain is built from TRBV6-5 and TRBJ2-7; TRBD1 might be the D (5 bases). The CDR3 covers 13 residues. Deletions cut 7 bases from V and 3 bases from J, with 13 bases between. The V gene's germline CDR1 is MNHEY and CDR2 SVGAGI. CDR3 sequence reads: CASTPGKNYEQYF. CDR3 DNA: TGTGCCAGCACCCCAGGGAAAAACTACGAGCAGTACTTC.

The CDR3 DNA is TGTGCCAGCAGTTCCCCCACAGGGTTGGGCGGGGAGACCCAGTACTTC. This translates into CASSSPTGLGGETQYF. The gene calls are TRBV27 and TRBJ2-5; a possible D gene is TRBD1 (6 bases). The CDR3 is made up of 16 amino acids. Germline V gene data show CDR1 as MNHEY and CDR2 as SMNVEV (reference sequence). V lost 4 bases and J 5 bases, leaving 20 bases between the germline ends.

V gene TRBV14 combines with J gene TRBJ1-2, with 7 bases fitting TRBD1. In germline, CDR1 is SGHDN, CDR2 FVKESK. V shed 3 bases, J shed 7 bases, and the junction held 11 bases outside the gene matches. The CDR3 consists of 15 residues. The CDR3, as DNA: TGTGCCAGCAGCCACTCAAACCGACAGGGCTTTGGCTACACCTTC. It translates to CASSHSNRQGFGYTF.

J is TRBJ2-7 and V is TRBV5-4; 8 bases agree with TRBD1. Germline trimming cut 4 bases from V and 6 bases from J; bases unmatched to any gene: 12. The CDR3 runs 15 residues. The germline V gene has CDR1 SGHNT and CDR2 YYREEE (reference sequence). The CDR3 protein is CASSTRDRPRIEQYF. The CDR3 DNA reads TGTGCCAGCAGCACCAGGGACAGGCCAAGGATCGAGCAGTACTTC.

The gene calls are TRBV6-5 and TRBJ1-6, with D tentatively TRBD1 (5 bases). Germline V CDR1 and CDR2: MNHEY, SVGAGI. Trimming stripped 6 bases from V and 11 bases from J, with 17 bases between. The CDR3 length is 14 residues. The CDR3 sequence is CASSQTVGWAPLHF. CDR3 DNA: TGTGCCAGCAGCCAGACAGTGGGTTGGGCACCCCTCCACTTT.

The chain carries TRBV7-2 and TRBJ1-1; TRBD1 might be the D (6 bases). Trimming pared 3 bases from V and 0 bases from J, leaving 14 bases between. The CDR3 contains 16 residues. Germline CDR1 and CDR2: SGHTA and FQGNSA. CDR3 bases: TGTGCCAGCAGCTTTACCACGGGACATATGAACACTGAAGCTTTCTTT. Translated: CASSFTTGHMNTEAFF.

The chain's CDR3 is CASSVVGHSTDTQYF. For the CDR3, the DNA is TGTGCCAGCAGCGTAGTAGGACATAGCACAGATACGCAGTATTTT. The chain is built from TRBV9 and TRBJ2-3; possible D gene TRBD1, 5 bases. Between the trimmed V and J ends, which lost 0 bases and 0 bases, there was a span of 8 bases. The CDR3 extends over 15 amino acids. In germline, CDR1 is SGDLS, CDR2 YYNGEE.

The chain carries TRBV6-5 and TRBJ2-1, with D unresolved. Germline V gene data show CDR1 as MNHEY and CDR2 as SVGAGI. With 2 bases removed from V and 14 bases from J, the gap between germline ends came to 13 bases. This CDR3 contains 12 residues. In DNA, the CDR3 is TGTGCCAGCAGTTACCCCGACTTAGAGGAGTTCTTC. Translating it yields CASSYPDLEEFF.

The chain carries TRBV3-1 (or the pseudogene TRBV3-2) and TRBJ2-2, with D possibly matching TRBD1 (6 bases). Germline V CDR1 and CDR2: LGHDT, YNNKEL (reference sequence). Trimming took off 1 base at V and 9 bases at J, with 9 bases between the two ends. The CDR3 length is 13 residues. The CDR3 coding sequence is TGTGCCAGCAGCCAAGGGACAGACCGGGAGCTGTTTTTT. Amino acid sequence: CASSQGTDRELFF.

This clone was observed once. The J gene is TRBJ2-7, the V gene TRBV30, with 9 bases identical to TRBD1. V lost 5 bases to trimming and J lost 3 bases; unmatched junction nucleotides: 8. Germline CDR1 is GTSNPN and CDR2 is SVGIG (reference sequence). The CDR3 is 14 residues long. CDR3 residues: CAWFPTGGGYEQYF. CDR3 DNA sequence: TGTGCCTGGTTTCCTACAGGGGGCGGCTACGAGCAGTACTTC. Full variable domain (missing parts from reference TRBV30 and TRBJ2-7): SQTIHQWPATLVQPVGSPLSLECTVEGTSNPNLYWYRQAAGRGLQLLFYSVGIGQISSEVPQNLSASRPQDRQFILSSKKLLLSDSGFYLCAWFPTGGGYEQYFGPGTRLTVT.

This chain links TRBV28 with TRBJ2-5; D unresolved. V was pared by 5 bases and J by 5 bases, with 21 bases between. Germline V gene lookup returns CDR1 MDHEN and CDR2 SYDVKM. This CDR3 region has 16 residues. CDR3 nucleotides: TGTGCCAGCAGTCGCCTGGAGTCGATGGCTAAGGAGACCCAGTACTTC. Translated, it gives CASSRLESMAKETQYF.

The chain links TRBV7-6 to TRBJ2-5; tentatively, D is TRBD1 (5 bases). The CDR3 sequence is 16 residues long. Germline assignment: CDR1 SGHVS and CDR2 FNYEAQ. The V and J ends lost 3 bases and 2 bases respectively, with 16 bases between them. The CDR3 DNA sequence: TGTGCCAGCAGCTTGGGGCCGGGCCAGGGACAAGAGACCCAGTACTTC. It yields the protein CASSLGPGQGQETQYF.

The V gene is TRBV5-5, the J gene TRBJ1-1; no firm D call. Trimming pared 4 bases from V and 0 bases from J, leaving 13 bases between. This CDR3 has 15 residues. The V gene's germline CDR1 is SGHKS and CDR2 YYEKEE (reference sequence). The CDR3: CASSPNQVLNTEAFF. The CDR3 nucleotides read TGTGCCAGCAGCCCCAACCAGGTTTTGAACACTGAAGCTTTCTTT.

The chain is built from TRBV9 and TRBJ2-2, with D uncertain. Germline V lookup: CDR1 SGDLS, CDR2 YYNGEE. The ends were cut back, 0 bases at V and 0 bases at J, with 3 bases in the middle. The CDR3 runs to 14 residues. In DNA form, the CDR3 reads TGTGCCAGCAGCGTAGGTACGAACACCGGGGAGCTGTTTTTT. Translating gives CASSVGTNTGELFF.

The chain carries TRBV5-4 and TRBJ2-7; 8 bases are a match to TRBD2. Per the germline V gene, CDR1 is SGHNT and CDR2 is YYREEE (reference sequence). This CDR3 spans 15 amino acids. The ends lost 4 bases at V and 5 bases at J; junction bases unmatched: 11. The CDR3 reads CASSDPLRGAHEQYF. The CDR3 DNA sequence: TGTGCCAGCAGCGACCCTCTGCGGGGGGCCCACGAGCAGTACTTC.

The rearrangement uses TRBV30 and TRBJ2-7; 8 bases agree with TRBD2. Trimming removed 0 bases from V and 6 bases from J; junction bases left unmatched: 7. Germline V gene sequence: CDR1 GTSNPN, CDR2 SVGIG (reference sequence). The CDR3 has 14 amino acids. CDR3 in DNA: TGTGCCTGGAGTGTACGGGAGGGGGTCAGCGAGCAGTACTTC. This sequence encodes CAWSVREGVSEQYF.

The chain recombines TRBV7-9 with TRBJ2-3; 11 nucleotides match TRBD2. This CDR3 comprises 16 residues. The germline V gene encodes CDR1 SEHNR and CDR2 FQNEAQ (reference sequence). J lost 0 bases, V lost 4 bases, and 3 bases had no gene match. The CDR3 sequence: CASSSRLAGSTDTQYF. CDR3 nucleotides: TGTGCCAGCAGCTCGCGACTAGCGGGGAGCACAGATACGCAGTATTTT.